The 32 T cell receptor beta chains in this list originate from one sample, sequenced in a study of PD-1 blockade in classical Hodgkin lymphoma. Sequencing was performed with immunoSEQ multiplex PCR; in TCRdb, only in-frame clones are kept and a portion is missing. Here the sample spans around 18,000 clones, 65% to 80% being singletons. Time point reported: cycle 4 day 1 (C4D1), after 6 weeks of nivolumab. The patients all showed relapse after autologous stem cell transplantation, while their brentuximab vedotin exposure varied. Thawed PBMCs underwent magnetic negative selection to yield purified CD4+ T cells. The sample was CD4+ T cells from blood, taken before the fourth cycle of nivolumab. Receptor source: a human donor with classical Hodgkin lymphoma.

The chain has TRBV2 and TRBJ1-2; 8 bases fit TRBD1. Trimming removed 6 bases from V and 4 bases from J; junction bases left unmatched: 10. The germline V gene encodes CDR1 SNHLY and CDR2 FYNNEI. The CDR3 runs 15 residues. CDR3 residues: CASSLDRGIIYGYTF. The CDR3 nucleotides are TGTGCCAGCAGCCTAGACAGGGGTATAATCTATGGCTACACCTTC.

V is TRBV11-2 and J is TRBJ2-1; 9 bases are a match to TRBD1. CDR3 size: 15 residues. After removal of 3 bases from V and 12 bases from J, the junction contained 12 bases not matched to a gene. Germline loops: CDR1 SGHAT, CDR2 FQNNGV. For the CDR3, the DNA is TGTGCCAGCAGCTTTCGGGACAGGGTAACCCCAAGGCAGTTCTTC. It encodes CASSFRDRVTPRQFF. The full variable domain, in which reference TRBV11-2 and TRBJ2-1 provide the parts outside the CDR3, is EAGVAQSPRYKIIEKRQSVAFWCNPISGHATLYWYQQILGQGPKLLIQFQNNGVVDDSQLPKDRFSAERLKGVDSTLKIQPAKLEDSAVYLCASSFRDRVTPRQFFGPGTRLTVL.

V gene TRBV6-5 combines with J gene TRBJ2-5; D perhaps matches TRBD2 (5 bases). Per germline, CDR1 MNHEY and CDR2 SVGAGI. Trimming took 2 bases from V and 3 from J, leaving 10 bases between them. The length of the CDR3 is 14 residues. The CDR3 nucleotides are TGTGCCAGCAGTTACCGGAGGACCGAAGAGACCCAGTACTTC. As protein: CASSYRRTEETQYF.

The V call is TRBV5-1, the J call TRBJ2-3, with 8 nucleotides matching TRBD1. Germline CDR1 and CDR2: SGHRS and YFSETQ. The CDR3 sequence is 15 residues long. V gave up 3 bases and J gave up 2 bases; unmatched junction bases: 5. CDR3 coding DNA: TGCGCCAGCAGCTCCGGACAGGGAATCACAGATACGCAGTATTTT. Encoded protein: CASSSGQGITDTQYF. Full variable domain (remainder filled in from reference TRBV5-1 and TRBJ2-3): KAGVTQTPRYLIKTRGQQVTLSCSPISGHRSVSWYQQTPGQGLQFLFEYFSETQRNKGNFPGRFSGRQFSNSRSEMNVSTLELGDSALYLCASSSGQGITDTQYFGPGTRLTVL.

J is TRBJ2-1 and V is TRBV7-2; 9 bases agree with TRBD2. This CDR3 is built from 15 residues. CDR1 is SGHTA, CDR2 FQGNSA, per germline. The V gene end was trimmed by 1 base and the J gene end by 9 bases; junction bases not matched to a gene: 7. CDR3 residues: CASSLVGGRAGEQFF. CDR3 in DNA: TGTGCCAGCAGCTTAGTGGGCGGGAGGGCCGGTGAGCAGTTCTTC. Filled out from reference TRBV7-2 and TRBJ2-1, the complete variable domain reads GAGVSQSPSNKVTEKGKDVELRCDPISGHTALYWYRQSLGQGLEFLIYFQGNSAPDKSGLPSDRFSAERTGGSVSTLTIQRTQQEDSAVYLCASSLVGGRAGEQFFGPGTRLTVL.

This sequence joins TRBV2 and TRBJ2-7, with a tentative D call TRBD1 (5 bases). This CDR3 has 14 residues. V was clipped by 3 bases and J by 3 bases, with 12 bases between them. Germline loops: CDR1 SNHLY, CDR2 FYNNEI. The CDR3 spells CASSDQGSYYEQYF. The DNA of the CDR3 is TGTGCCAGCAGTGATCAGGGATCGTACTACGAGCAGTACTTC. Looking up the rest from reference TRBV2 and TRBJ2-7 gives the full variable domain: EPEVTQTPSHQVTQMGQEVILRCVPISNHLYFYWYRQILGQKVEFLVSFYNNEISEKSEIFDDQFSVERPDGSNFTLKIRSTKLEDSAMYFCASSDQGSYYEQYFGPGTRLTVT.

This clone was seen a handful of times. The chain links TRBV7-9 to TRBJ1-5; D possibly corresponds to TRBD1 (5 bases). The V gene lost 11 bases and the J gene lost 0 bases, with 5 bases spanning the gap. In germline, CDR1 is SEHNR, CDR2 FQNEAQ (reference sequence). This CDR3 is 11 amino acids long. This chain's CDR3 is CAGGSNQPQHF. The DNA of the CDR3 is TGTGCCGGGGGTAGCAATCAGCCCCAGCATTTT.

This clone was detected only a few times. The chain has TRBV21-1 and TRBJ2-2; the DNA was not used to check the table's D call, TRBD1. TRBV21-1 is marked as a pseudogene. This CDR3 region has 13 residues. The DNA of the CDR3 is TGTGCCAGCAGCAATCAGAACACCGGGGAGCTGTTTTTT. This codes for CASSNQNTGELFF.

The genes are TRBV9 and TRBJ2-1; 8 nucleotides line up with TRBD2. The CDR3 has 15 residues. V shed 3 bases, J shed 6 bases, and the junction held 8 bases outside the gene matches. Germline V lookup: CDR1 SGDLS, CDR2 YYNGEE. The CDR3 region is CASSAPGLVVNEQFF. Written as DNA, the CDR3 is TGTGCCAGCAGCGCACCGGGACTAGTTGTCAATGAGCAGTTCTTC.

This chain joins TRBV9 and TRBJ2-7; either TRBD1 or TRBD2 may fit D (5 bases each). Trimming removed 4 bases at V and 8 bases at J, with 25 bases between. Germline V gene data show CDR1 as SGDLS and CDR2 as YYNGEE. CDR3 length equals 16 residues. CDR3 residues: CASSPGGGAVARKQYF. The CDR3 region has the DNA TGTGCCAGCAGCCCCGGTGGGGGTGCGGTAGCCCGAAAGCAGTACTTC. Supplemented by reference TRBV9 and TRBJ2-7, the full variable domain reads DSGVTQTPKHLITATGQRVTLRCSPRSGDLSVYWYQQSLDQGLQFLIQYYNGEERAKGNILERFSAQQFPDLHSELNLSSLELGDSALYFCASSPGGGAVARKQYFGPGTRLTVT.

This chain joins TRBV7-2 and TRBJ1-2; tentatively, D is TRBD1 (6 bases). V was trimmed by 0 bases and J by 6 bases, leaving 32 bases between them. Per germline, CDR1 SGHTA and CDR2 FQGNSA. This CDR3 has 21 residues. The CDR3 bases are TGTGCCAGCAGCTTAGCTCCGTTATTTATTCGGGGGGGCCTCTACTCCGATGGCTACACCTTC. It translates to CASSLAPLFIRGGLYSDGYTF.

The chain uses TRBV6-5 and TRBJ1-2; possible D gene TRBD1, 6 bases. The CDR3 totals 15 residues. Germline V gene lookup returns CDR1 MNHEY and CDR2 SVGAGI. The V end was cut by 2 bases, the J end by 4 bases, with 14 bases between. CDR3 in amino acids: CASSYGGASLYGYTF. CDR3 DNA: TGTGCCAGCAGTTACGGGGGGGCCAGCCTCTATGGCTACACCTTC.

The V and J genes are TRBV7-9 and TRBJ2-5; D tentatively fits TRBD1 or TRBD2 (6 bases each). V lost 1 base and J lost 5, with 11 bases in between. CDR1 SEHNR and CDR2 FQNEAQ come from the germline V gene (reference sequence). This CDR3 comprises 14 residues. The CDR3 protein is CASSLGLGGETQYF. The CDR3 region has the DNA TGTGCCAGCAGCTTAGGTCTAGGGGGGGAGACCCAGTACTTC.

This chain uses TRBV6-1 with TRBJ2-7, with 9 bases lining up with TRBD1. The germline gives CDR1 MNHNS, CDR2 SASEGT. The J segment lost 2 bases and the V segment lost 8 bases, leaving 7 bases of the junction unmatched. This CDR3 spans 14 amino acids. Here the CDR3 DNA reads TGTGCCAGCTCTATCGGGACAGGGCCCTACGAGCAGTACTTC. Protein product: CASSIGTGPYEQYF.

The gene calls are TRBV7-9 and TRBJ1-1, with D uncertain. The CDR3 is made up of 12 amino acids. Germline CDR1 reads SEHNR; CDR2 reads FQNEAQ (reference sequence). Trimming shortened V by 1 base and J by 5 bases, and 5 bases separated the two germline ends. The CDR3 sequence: CASSLDRTEAFF. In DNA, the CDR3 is TGTGCCAGCAGCTTAGACAGAACTGAAGCTTTCTTT.

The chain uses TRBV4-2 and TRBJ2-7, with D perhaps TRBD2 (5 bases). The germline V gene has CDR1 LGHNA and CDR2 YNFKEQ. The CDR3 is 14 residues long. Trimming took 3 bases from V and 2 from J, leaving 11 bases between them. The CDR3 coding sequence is TGTGCCAGCAGCCATGCAAGCGGAACCTACGAGCAGTACTTC. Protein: CASSHASGTYEQYF.

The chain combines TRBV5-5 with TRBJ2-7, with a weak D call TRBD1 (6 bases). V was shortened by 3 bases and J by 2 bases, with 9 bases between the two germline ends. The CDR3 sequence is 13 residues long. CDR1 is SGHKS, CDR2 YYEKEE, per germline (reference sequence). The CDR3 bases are TGTGCCAGCAGCTCGGACAGTGCCTACGAGCAGTACTTC. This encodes CASSSDSAYEQYF.

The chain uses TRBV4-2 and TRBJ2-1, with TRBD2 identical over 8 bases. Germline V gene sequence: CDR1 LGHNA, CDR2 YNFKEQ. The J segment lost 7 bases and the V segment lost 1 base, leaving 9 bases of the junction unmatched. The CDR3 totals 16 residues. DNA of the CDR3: TGTGCCAGCAGCCAAGTTCTCCTAGCGGGCAGGAATGAGCAGTTCTTC. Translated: CASSQVLLAGRNEQFF.

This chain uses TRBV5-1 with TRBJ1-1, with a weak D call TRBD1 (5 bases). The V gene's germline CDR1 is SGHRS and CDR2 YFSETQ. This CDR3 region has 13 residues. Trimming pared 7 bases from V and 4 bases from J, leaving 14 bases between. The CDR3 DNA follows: TGCGCCAGCCGTAGGGCAGGGATCACTGAAGCTTTCTTT. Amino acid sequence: CASRRAGITEAFF.

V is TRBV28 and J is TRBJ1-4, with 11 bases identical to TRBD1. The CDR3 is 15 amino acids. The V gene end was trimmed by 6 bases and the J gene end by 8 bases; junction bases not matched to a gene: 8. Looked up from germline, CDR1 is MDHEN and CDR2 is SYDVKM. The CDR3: CASRPGQGAWEKLFF. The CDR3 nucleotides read TGTGCCAGCAGGCCCGGACAGGGGGCTTGGGAAAAACTGTTTTTT. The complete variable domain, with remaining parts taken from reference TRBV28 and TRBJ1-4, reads DVKVTQSSRYLVKRTGEKVFLECVQDMDHENMFWYRQDPGLGLRLIYFSYDVKMKEKGDIPEGYSVSREKKERFSLILESASTNQTSMYLCASRPGQGAWEKLFFGSGTQLSVL.

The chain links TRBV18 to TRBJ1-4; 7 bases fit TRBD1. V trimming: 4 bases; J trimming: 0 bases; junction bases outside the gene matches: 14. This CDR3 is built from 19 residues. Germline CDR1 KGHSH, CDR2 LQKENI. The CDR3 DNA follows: TGTGCCAGCTCACTAGTGTCAGGGGGAGATCCTTCAACTAATGAAAAACTGTTTTTT. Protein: CASSLVSGGDPSTNEKLFF.

The CDR3 nucleotides are TGTGCCAGCTCAGCCACAGGGCTCACTGAAGCTTTCTTT. Translated, it gives CASSATGLTEAFF. This chain uses TRBV18 with TRBJ1-1; D might be TRBD1 (6 bases). With 5 bases removed from V and 4 bases from J, the gap between germline ends came to 11 bases. The CDR3 length is 13 residues. Germline CDR1 reads KGHSH; CDR2 reads LQKENI.

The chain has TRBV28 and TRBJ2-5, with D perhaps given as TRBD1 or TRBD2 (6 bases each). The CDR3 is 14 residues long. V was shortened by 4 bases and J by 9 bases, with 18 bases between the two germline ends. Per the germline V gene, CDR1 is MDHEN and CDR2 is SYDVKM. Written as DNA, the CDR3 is TGTGCCAGCAGTTGGGGACTGGGCGAGGGGGCCCAGTACTTC. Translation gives CASSWGLGEGAQYF.

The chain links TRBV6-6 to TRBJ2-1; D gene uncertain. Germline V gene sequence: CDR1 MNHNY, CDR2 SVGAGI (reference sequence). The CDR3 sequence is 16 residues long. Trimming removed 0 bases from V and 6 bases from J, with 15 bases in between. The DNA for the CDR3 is TGTGCCAGCAGTTACTCGACCCGGACGGGTCTCAATGAGCAGTTCTTC. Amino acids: CASSYSTRTGLNEQFF.

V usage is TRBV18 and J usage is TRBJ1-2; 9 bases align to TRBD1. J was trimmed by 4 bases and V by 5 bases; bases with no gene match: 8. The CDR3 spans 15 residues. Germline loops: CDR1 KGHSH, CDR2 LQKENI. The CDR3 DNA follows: TGTGCCAGCTCAACCGACAGGGGGGGCTTCTATGGCTACACCTTC. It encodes CASSTDRGGFYGYTF.

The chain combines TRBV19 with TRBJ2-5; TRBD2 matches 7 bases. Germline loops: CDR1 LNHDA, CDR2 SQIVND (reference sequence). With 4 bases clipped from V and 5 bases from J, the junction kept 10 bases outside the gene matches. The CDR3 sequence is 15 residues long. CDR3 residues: CASSTRAGIRETQYF. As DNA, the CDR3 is TGTGCCAGTAGTACCCGAGCGGGAATTAGGGAGACCCAGTACTTC.

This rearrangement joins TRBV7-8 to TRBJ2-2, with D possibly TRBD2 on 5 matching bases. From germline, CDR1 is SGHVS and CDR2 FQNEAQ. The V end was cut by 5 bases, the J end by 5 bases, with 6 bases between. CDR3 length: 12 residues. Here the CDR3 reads CASSRGTGELFF. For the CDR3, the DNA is TGTGCCAGCAGCCGAGGGACCGGGGAGCTGTTTTTT.

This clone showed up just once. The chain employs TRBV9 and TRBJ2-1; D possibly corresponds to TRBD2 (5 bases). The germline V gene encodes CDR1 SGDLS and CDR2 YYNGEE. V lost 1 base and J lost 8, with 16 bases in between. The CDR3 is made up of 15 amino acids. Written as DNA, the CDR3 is TGTGCCAGCAGCGTAAGTCTTAGTACTAGGCATGAGCAGTTCTTC. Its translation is CASSVSLSTRHEQFF.

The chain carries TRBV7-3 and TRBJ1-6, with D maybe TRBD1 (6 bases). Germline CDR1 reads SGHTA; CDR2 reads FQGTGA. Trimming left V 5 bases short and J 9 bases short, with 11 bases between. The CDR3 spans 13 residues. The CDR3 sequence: CASSPGTSSPLHF. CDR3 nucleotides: TGTGCCAGCAGCCCAGGGACATCTTCACCCCTCCACTTT.

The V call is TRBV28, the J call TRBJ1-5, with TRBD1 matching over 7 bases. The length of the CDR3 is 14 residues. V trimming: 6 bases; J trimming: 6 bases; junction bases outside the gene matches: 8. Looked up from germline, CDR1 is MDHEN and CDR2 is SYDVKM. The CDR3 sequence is CASRLTGNFQPQHF. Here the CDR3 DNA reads TGTGCCAGCAGGCTGACAGGGAATTTTCAGCCCCAGCATTTT.

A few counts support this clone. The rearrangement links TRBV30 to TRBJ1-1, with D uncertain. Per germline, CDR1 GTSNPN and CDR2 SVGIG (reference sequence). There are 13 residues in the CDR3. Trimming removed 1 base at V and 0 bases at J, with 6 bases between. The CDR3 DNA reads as TGTGCCTGGAGTGAACAGCTGAACACTGAAGCTTTCTTT. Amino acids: CAWSEQLNTEAFF.

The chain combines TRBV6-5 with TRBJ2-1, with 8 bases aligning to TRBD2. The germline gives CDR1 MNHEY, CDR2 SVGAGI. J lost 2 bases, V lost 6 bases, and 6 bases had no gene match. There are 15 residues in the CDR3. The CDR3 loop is CASRPTSGTYNEQFF. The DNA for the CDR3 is TGTGCCAGCAGACCAACTAGCGGCACCTACAATGAGCAGTTCTTC.